This T cell receptor (beta chain) was identified during a study of blood T cells in healthy people across ages (dated by TCRdb to between 2015 and 2016). Some background on the complete study: Template switching captured roughly one uniquely barcoded TCR beta cDNA molecule per two T cells in model experiments. The study measured age-related changes in TCR beta repertoire diversity using deep sequencing normalized with unique cDNA molecular identifiers. The donors were split into four age groups: young (average roughly 15 years), middle-aged (roughly 39), aged (roughly 65) and long-lived (under 85). The study analyzed two additional independent replicas of 1 million unique cDNA reads from the same blood draw for two donors, one aged 18 to 29 and one aged 80 or older. Points the paper makes about the study in general: Donor CMV infection status was unknown, potentially confounding age-related changes in expanded clonotypes. Compared with the aged group, the long-lived group had more naive CD4+ T cells, fewer expanded clones and increased TCR diversity, suggesting age selection. Estimates of total diversity based on one million sequenced T cells were regarded as lower bounds and as underestimates. There was a strong correlation between observed TCR beta diversity and the percentage of naive T cells measured by flow cytometry. Observed TCR beta diversity per million T cells fell roughly linearly with age, and a significant reduction was already apparent by age about 38. Since profiling was done on bulk unsorted PBMCs, naive and antigen-experienced compartments could not be conclusively compared.

This clonotype appeared a few times. Its recognized antigen is unknown. Within one base of it there is no much larger clone, and no base qualities were kept. Systemically healthy Caucasian individuals from Russia, 39 in total and aged roughly 6 to 95 years, were included as donors. Each donor gave roughly 9 milliliters of peripheral blood, drawn into EDTA-treated Vacutainer tubes. Ficoll-Paque density-gradient centrifugation was used to isolate PBMCs, with at least 6.5 million per sample. Total RNA, at least 6 micrograms per sample, was extracted from PBMCs with Trizol reagent. For every donor, an aliquot of PBMCs went through flow cytometry to measure the percentages of naive CD45RAhigh/CD27high T cells. Receptor amplification or capture employed 5' RACE. The sequencing machine was an Illumina HiSeq 2500. A second about 7 to 12 cycle PCR used a sample-barcoded 5' primer and a J-beta primer mix. A template-switch 5' adaptor carrying 12 random nucleotides introduced a unique molecular identifier onto each TCR beta cDNA molecule. Each sample yielded at least 3 million CDR3-containing paired-end reads. First-strand cDNA was synthesized from all RNA with the Mint cDNA synthesis kit, primed by a TRBC-specific oligonucleotide. All cDNA was treated with uracil-DNA glycosylase and then went through a first 18-cycle PCR with the universal primers M1SS and BC2_uni_R. The authors' pipeline ran thus. For normalization, 1 million high-quality reads were randomly selected from each sample, with every read carrying a distinct molecular identifier. Reads sharing molecular identifiers were discarded rather than binned into consensus sequences. CDR3 identification, clonotype clustering and error correction used MiTCR with a Q25 quality threshold and the strictest error-elimination algorithm. Lower-bound total TCR beta diversity was estimated with a nonparametric unseen species model using Euler transformation. TCRdb handled the public reads itself, with Q25 trimming in fastp and clone calling in MiXCR, and kept productive beta chains. Entries that share a CDR3 protein sequence are merged under the most common genes and DNA. These V and J calls are TCRdb output, not the study's own analysis. The sample table holds some 1,000,000 distinct CDR3 sequences, of which under 30% were seen once. The top ten constitute 0.75% of the sample.

CDR1 and CDR2 were assigned from the germline V gene as SGHTA and FQGTGA. Relative to germline, V is 8 bases shorter and J is 4 bases shorter, with 11 bases between their ends. Including the terminal cysteine and phenylalanine, the CDR3 comprises 12 residues. Only the CDR3 region is kept as DNA, spanning 36 bases read in frame from base 1. These data also featured in a second study, about T cells of mothers and their children. The second study reports: Donors were nine systemically healthy Caucasian individuals: three mothers and their six children. cDNA synthesis used all of the extracted RNA, with 1.5 ug of RNA in each 15 ul reaction. Sample barcodes and 2-4 random nucleotides were added via the M1S primer in the second PCR. More than 8 million TCR beta CDR3 reads were obtained from each mother, and several million reads were obtained from each child. In both related and unrelated pairs, thymic selection shapes the output of TCR recombination in a similar way, with inherited differences having only a minor effect. Related mother-child pairs always showed normalized repertoire overlap that was slightly higher than in unrelated mother-child pairs, though the difference was never significant. No persistent microchimeric T cell clones were detected, at a sensitivity of about 100 clones per million clonotypes. Deep NGS was used in the study to compare the TCR beta repertoires of mothers and children and to look for features that separate related mother-child pairs from unrelated individuals. On average, the children were approximately 11 +/- 4 years old, while the mothers were roughly 40 +/- 4 years old. After adapter ligation with NEBNext reagents, the libraries were sequenced on Illumina HiSeq 2000 with 100+100 nt paired-end reads. To prevent cross-contamination, the mother and child libraries were prepared a month apart and were sequenced in separate runs. For each donor, somewhere between roughly 450,000 and 2,000,000 distinct TCR beta clonotypes were identified. Naive TCR beta clonotypes were estimated from low-frequency clonotypes matched to each donor's FACS-determined naive share, without sorting.

Material: blood. The V gene is TRBV7-3 and the J gene is TRBJ2-5; no D gene call is confident. This receptor was identified in a girl aged 2-10 years in good health. The bases read TGTGCCAGCCAAGGGTTGGGAGAGACCCAGTACTTC. The encoded protein is CASQGLGETQYF.